This TCR beta chain was sequenced during a study of CD8 T cells in ankylosing spondylitis. Study-wide results and caveats: Prior literature has documented some motif variants in synovial fluid and blood from reactive arthritis. Made up of eight highly homologous variants, a TCR beta motif appeared characteristic of ankylosing spondylitis blood. Researchers report that disease-linked clones proved CD8+ and relatively rare in peripheral blood.

This clonotype was seen only a few times. Antigen: not known. Quantitative barcoded 5'-RACE was used to prepare TCR beta libraries. TCRdb used MiXCR to reprocess the 5' RACE reads, holding one entry per CDR3 protein. The profile shows about 450,000 distinct CDR3 sequences, more than 25% of them singletons. The V gene end was trimmed by 6 bases and the J gene end by 3 bases; junction bases not matched to a gene: 3. The CDR3 has 13 residues. Per the germline V gene, CDR1 is SQVTM and CDR2 is ANQGSEA. This receptor was identified in a male donor with ankylosing spondylitis. The chain joins TRBV29-1 to TRBJ1-4, with TRBD1 identical over 8 bases. The sample comprised blood, either unsorted or a sorted T cell fraction (not recorded which). The CDR3 loop is CSVVTGANEKLFF. Written as DNA, the CDR3 is TGCAGCGTGGTGACAGGGGCTAATGAAAAACTGTTTTTT.